A single sample gave rise to the 22 T cell receptor beta chains below, sequenced in a study of regulatory and conventional T cells in RAG deficiency (dated by TCRdb to about 2017). Receptors were amplified or captured by the immunoSEQ multiplex PCR assay. The table was pulled from immuneACCESS by TCRdb, which kept in-frame rearrangements only. Such tables lose some clones; where checked, under half of the loss comes from unresolved V genes, and the rest has no known cause. The sample table lists around 33,000 clones, 75% to 90% of them with a count of one. Of the sample, roughly 5.4% is held by the ten largest clones. These data also featured in a second study, about regulatory T cells. In that second paper, the authors write: The multiplex PCR used 52 forward TRBV primers and 13 reverse TRBJ primers, with assay-based and computational corrections for amplification bias.

The sample consisted of CD8+ T cells sorted from blood. The receptors come from a human donor in good health.

The rearrangement links TRBV19 to TRBJ2-3; D not certain. The CDR3 has 13 amino acids. In germline, CDR1 is LNHDA, CDR2 SQIVND (reference sequence). The V end lost 3 bases, the J end lost 0 bases, and 4 bases lay between the germline ends. The DNA of the CDR3 is TGTGCCAGTAGTATGTACAGCACAGATACGCAGTATTTT. Encoded protein: CASSMYSTDTQYF.

The V call is TRBV5-6, the J call TRBJ2-1, with 10 bases fitting TRBD1. The CDR3 is made up of 15 amino acids. CDR1 is SGHDT, CDR2 YYEEEE, per germline. J was trimmed by 7 bases and V by 5 bases; bases with no gene match: 9. In DNA form, the CDR3 reads TGTGCCAGCAGGTTGAGTAGACAGGGGGCGAATGAGCAGTTCTTC. This codes for CASRLSRQGANEQFF.

The chain links TRBV5-6 to TRBJ1-1; 8 bases agree with TRBD1. Germline CDR1 is SGHDT and CDR2 is YYEEEE. After removal of 4 bases from V and 1 base from J, the junction contained 6 bases not matched to a gene. This CDR3 is 15 amino acids long. CDR3 DNA sequence: TGTGCCAGCAGCCCGGAAGGACAGGGGAACACTGAAGCTTTCTTT. This encodes CASSPEGQGNTEAFF.

This chain uses TRBV4-1 with TRBJ2-1, with unresolved D. CDR1 is MGHRA and CDR2 is YSYEKL in the germline V gene. The length of the CDR3 is 12 residues. The V end lost 1 base, the J end lost 9 bases, and 7 bases lay between the germline ends. The CDR3 protein is CASSQAESEQFF. CDR3 bases: TGCGCCAGCAGCCAAGCGGAGAGTGAGCAGTTCTTC.

V is TRBV28 and J is TRBJ1-5; D is unclear. The CDR3 consists of 14 residues. CDR1 is MDHEN, CDR2 SYDVKM, per germline. V lost 2 bases and J 0 bases, leaving 5 bases between the germline ends. CDR3 in DNA: TGTGCCAGCAGTTTAAGAGATAGCAATCAGCCCCAGCATTTT. Translated: CASSLRDSNQPQHF.

The CDR3 reads CASSPLGTGISYEQYF. The DNA of the CDR3 is TGTGCCAGCAGCCCATTAGGGACAGGGATTTCCTACGAGCAGTACTTC. This chain connects TRBV7-9 to TRBJ2-7; 9 bases match TRBD1. Per germline, CDR1 SEHNR and CDR2 FQNEAQ (reference sequence). The CDR3 contains 16 residues. The J segment lost 1 base and the V segment lost 5 bases, leaving 9 bases of the junction unmatched.

The V gene is TRBV6-1, the J gene TRBJ1-2; D ambiguous. The length of the CDR3 is 14 residues. Germline lookup yields CDR1 MNHNS and CDR2 SASEGT. The V and J ends lost 5 bases and 2 bases respectively, with 12 bases between them. The CDR3 DNA sequence: TGTGCCAGCAGTTTACTCGTAGGGAACTATGGCTACACCTTC. This encodes CASSLLVGNYGYTF.

The V and J genes are TRBV18 and TRBJ1-1, with D hard to call. V was cut by 0 bases and J by 4 bases, with 6 bases left in between. Germline CDR1 is KGHSH and CDR2 is LQKENI. The CDR3 consists of 13 residues. As DNA, the CDR3 is TGTGCCAGCTCACCACCGGGAGTCACTGAAGCTTTCTTT. Protein product: CASSPPGVTEAFF.

The chain links TRBV30 to TRBJ1-4; TRBD1 is a possible D gene (6 bases). This CDR3 has 12 residues. Germline lookup yields CDR1 GTSNPN and CDR2 SVGIG (reference sequence). Trimming cost V 5 bases and J 6 bases, with 10 bases left between them. This CDR3 is CAWQEGDEKLFF. The DNA of the CDR3 is TGTGCCTGGCAGGAGGGGGATGAAAAACTGTTTTTT.

The chain recombines TRBV10-1 with TRBJ1-1; D unresolved. Trimming took 5 bases from V and 3 from J, leaving 10 bases between them. The CDR3 totals 13 residues. CDR1 WNHNN and CDR2 SYGVQD come from the germline V gene (reference sequence). CDR3 loop: CASSLNGDTEAFF. DNA for the CDR3: TGCGCCAGCAGTCTTAACGGAGACACTGAAGCTTTCTTT.

This chain joins TRBV4-1 and TRBJ2-5; 7 bases match TRBD1. This CDR3 spans 15 amino acids. Trimming took 0 bases from V and 2 from J; bases not matched to a gene: 3. Germline V lookup: CDR1 MGHRA, CDR2 YSYEKL. In DNA, the CDR3 is TGCGCCAGCAGCCAAGAATACAGGGGACAAGAGACCCAGTACTTC. Amino acids: CASSQEYRGQETQYF.

The chain combines TRBV19 with TRBJ2-1; 10 positions match TRBD2. J was trimmed by 9 bases and V by 8 bases; bases with no gene match: 16. The CDR3 extends over 16 amino acids. The germline CDR1 and CDR2 sequences are LNHDA and SQIVND (reference sequence). The CDR3 is CASGRRGLASSGEQFF. As DNA, the CDR3 is TGTGCCAGTGGGAGGAGGGGACTAGCGTCGTCAGGTGAGCAGTTCTTC.

Worth noting for this clone: A read error may account for a junction end that differs from germline. The J gene is TRBJ2-5, the V gene TRBV29-1; TRBD2 matches at 8 bases. This CDR3 spans 15 amino acids. Germline V gene sequence: CDR1 SQVTM, CDR2 ANQGSEA. Here the CDR3 reads CSAEVGTSGQETQYF. The DNA for the CDR3 is TGCAGCGCTGAAGTCGGAACTAGCGGCCAAGAGACCCAGTACTTC.

The V gene is TRBV29-1, the J gene TRBJ2-7, with 7 nucleotides matching TRBD1. V trimming: 1 base; J trimming: 0 bases; junction bases outside the gene matches: 3. Germline V gene sequence: CDR1 SQVTM, CDR2 ANQGSEA. CDR3 length equals 14 residues. The CDR3 DNA is TGCAGCGTTGAAGGCACAGGGGTCTCCTACGAGCAGTACTTC. Amino acids: CSVEGTGVSYEQYF.

This clone was detected once. The rearrangement links TRBV6-6 to TRBJ1-1; 10 bases fit TRBD1. The germline CDR1 and CDR2 sequences are MNHNY and SVGAGI (reference sequence). The CDR3 extends over 14 amino acids. V dropped 2 bases and J dropped 4; count of bases not matched to a gene: 1. The CDR3 protein is CASSYDRGPTEAFF. The CDR3 nucleotides are TGTGCCAGCAGTTACGACAGGGGGCCCACTGAAGCTTTCTTT.

This clone came up a few times. This chain connects TRBV19 to TRBJ1-2, with D uncertain. This CDR3 contains 14 residues. CDR1 LNHDA and CDR2 SQIVND come from the germline V gene (reference sequence). The V gene lost 0 bases and the J gene lost 3 bases, with 8 bases spanning the gap. The CDR3 DNA reads TGTGCCAGTAGTATAGACAGTCGAGACTATGGCTACACCTTC. Translation: CASSIDSRDYGYTF.

The chain combines TRBV4-1 with TRBJ2-2; 7 bases line up with TRBD1. Germline CDR1 reads MGHRA; CDR2 reads YSYEKL. J lost 3 bases, V lost 0 bases, and 4 bases had no gene match. The length of the CDR3 is 16 residues. CDR3 sequence: CASSQEGGQYTGELFF. In DNA, the CDR3 is TGCGCCAGCAGCCAAGAAGGGGGACAGTACACCGGGGAGCTGTTTTTT.

Of note for this clone: Other DNA sequences from this sample encode an identical CDR3 as well. The chain has TRBV9 and TRBJ1-2; 7 bases agree with TRBD1. V lost 4 bases, J lost 6 bases, and 12 bases stayed unmatched. Germline V gives CDR1 SGDLS, CDR2 YYNGEE. The CDR3 has 15 residues. CDR3 DNA sequence: TGTGCCAGCAGCTTGTACCAGGGGGGGGAAGATGGCTACACCTTC. Amino acids: CASSLYQGGEDGYTF.

The genes are TRBV7-3 and TRBJ2-1; 7 bases fit TRBD1. Trimming at V came to 3 bases and at J to 8 bases, leaving 4 bases not matched to a gene. This CDR3 comprises 13 residues. CDR1 SGHTA and CDR2 FQGTGA come from the germline V gene. In nucleotides, the CDR3 is TGTGCCAGCAGCTTGACAGGGACGGATGAGCAGTTCTTC. Translating it yields CASSLTGTDEQFF.

The chain is built from TRBV6-1 and TRBJ2-7; D remains unclear. Deletions cut 3 bases from V and 1 base from J, with 10 bases between. CDR3 length: 14 amino acids. Germline assignment: CDR1 MNHNS and CDR2 SASEGT. In DNA, the CDR3 is TGTGCCAGCAGTGATTTTGACCAATCCTACGAGCAGTACTTC. Translating it yields CASSDFDQSYEQYF.

The V call is TRBV11-3, the J call TRBJ2-1; D may be TRBD2 (5 bases). The germline gives CDR1 SGHNT, CDR2 YENEEA. The CDR3 covers 16 residues. Trimming shortened V by 4 bases and J by 8 bases, and 21 bases separated the two germline ends. In nucleotides, the CDR3 is TGTGCCAGCAGCTCCCCGGACGAGGGTCGGTATGATGAGCAGTTCTTC. Encoded protein: CASSSPDEGRYDEQFF.

The J gene is TRBJ1-1, the V gene TRBV28, with TRBD1 as a possible D gene (5 bases). Trimming removed 4 bases from V and 2 bases from J, with 14 bases in between. Germline CDR1 MDHEN, CDR2 SYDVKM. CDR3 length: 15 amino acids. The CDR3 nucleotides are TGTGCCAGCAGTTCTCGAGGGGCTATCAACACTGAAGCTTTCTTT. This translates into CASSSRGAINTEAFF.